The 12 T cell receptor beta chains presented below share a single source sample, sequenced in a study of graft-versus-host responses after intestinal transplantation (dated by TCRdb to about 2021). The time point label, as the study defines it: cells obtained before transplantation from donor or recipient. The antigens these receptors bind are not known. The protocol used for the library was the immunoSEQ multiplex PCR assay. TCRdb holds this immuneACCESS table with in-frame rearrangements only. Some clones are missing; in checked studies, unresolved V genes explain under half, and the rest has no known cause. The sample contains tens of thousands of clones, just under 95% of them found a single time. The ten largest clonotypes hold around 0.5% of the sample. The sample consisted of unstimulated CD8+ T cells sorted from spleen or lymph node cells, taken before intestinal transplant. These receptors all stem from a human donor who received an intestinal transplant.

This clone was observed once. This chain connects TRBV6-1 to TRBJ1-5; D remains ambiguous. V dropped 5 bases and J dropped 0 bases, with 8 bases sitting between them. Per the germline V gene, CDR1 is MNHNS and CDR2 is SASEGT. This CDR3 comprises 14 residues. CDR3 coding DNA: TGTGCCAGCAGTAGGACTGATAGCAATCAGCCCCAGCATTTT. Protein product: CASSRTDSNQPQHF.

The chain's CDR3 is CSAVQRGYTF. The CDR3 region has the DNA TGCAGTGCTGTACAGCGTGGCTACACCTTC. The chain combines TRBV20-1 with TRBJ1-2, with D unresolved. The CDR3 length is 10 residues. Trimming left V 5 bases short and J 7 bases short, with 8 bases between. In germline, CDR1 is DFQATT, CDR2 SNEGSKA (reference sequence).

The gene calls are TRBV27 and TRBJ2-2, with TRBD1 matching 8 bases. V lost 7 bases to trimming and J lost 1 base; unmatched junction nucleotides: 2. Germline V gene data show CDR1 as MNHEY and CDR2 as SMNVEV (reference sequence). The CDR3 runs 14 residues. The DNA of the CDR3 is TGTGCCAGCACTGGACAGGGGAACACCGGGGAGCTGTTTTTT. Protein: CASTGQGNTGELFF.

This sequence joins TRBV27 and TRBJ2-7; 11 bases are a match to TRBD2. The length of the CDR3 is 17 residues. Germline V gene sequence: CDR1 MNHEY, CDR2 SMNVEV (reference sequence). The ends lost 1 base at V and 3 bases at J; junction bases unmatched: 8. The CDR3 reads CASSLFSGTSGLYEQYF. The CDR3 DNA is TGTGCCAGCAGTTTATTCTCCGGGACTAGCGGCCTCTACGAGCAGTACTTC.

This chain connects TRBV28 to TRBJ1-4, with D possibly TRBD1 on 6 matching bases. V was pared by 4 bases and J by 0 bases, with 15 bases between. Germline V gene data show CDR1 as MDHEN and CDR2 as SYDVKM. The CDR3 covers 17 residues. As DNA, the CDR3 is TGTGCCAGCAGTTACACCGGGACATTTGCAACTAATGAAAAACTGTTTTTT. Its protein is CASSYTGTFATNEKLFF.

In this sample, this clone turned up once. The chain joins TRBV10-3 to TRBJ1-3; a possible D gene is TRBD1 (6 bases). The CDR3 runs 13 residues. V gave up 8 bases and J gave up 4 bases, with 12 bases separating them. Germline V gene lookup returns CDR1 ENHRY and CDR2 SYGVKD. This CDR3 reads CAIGGGRGNTIYF. DNA for the CDR3: TGTGCCATCGGGGGGGGGCGAGGAAACACCATATATTTT.

The genes are TRBV4-1 and TRBJ2-1; maybe TRBD2 (7 bases). In germline, CDR1 is MGHRA, CDR2 YSYEKL. The CDR3 has 16 residues. V was clipped by 3 bases and J by 2 bases, with 14 bases between them. Here the CDR3 DNA reads TGCGCCAGCAGCCACCCCGAGGGGGGGGCCTACAATGAGCAGTTCTTC. Translating gives CASSHPEGGAYNEQFF.

The chain joins TRBV28 to TRBJ2-1; D is uncertain. Looked up from germline, CDR1 is MDHEN and CDR2 is SYDVKM. This CDR3 comprises 13 residues. The V end was cut by 3 bases, the J end by 5 bases, with 8 bases between. CDR3 region: CASSFNSNNEQFF. The CDR3 nucleotides read TGTGCCAGCAGTTTTAACTCAAACAATGAGCAGTTCTTC.

The chain combines TRBV14 with TRBJ1-2; unclear D gene. V dropped 0 bases and J dropped 8 bases, with 10 bases sitting between them. The germline V gene has CDR1 SGHDN and CDR2 FVKESK. The CDR3 is 13 amino acids. The CDR3 spells CASSQDRSGGYTF. In DNA form, the CDR3 reads TGTGCCAGCAGCCAAGATCGGAGCGGGGGCTACACCTTC.

J is TRBJ1-1 and V is TRBV2; D is uncertain. Trimming pared 8 bases from V and 1 base from J, leaving 11 bases between. The CDR3 totals 13 residues. Germline V CDR1 and CDR2: SNHLY, FYNNEI. CDR3 nucleotides: TGTGCCAGCGAAATAGACTCGAACACTGAAGCTTTCTTT. Encoded protein: CASEIDSNTEAFF.

The J gene is TRBJ1-2, the V gene TRBV7-9; 9 nucleotides agree with TRBD1. The CDR3 length is 15 residues. The V gene end was trimmed by 3 bases and the J gene end by 5 bases; junction bases not matched to a gene: 7. From germline, CDR1 is SEHNR and CDR2 FQNEAQ (reference sequence). CDR3 sequence: CASSLNRDRAYGYTF. CDR3 nucleotide sequence: TGTGCCAGCAGCTTGAACCGGGACAGGGCTTATGGCTACACCTTC.

In its sample, this clone was seen once. The rearrangement joins TRBV7-7 to TRBJ2-1, with TRBD2 matching 9 bases. J lost 9 bases, V lost 1 base, and 7 bases had no gene match. Germline V gives CDR1 SSHAT, CDR2 FNYEAQ (reference sequence). This CDR3 is 15 amino acids long. The CDR3 reads CASSLEAGGLGEQFF. CDR3 coding DNA: TGTGCCAGCAGCTTAGAAGCGGGAGGTCTCGGTGAGCAGTTCTTC.